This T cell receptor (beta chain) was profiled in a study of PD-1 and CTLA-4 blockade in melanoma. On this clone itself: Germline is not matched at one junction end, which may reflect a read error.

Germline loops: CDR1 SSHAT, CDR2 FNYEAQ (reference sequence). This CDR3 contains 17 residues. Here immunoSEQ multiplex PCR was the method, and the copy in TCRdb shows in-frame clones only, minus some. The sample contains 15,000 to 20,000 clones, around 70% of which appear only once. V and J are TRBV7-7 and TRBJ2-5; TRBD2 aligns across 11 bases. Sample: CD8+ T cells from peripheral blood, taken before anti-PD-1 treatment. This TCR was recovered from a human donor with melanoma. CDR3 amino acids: CASSSGTTSGDQETQYF. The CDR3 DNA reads TGTGCTAGCAGCTCCGGAACGACTAGCGGGGACCAAGAGACCCAGTACTTC. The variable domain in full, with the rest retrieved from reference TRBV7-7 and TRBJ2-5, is GAGVSQSPRYKVTKRGQDVTLRCDPISSHATLYWYQQALGQGPEFLTYFNYEAQPDKSGLPSDRFSAERPEGSISTLTIQRTEQRDSAMYRCASSSGTTSGDQETQYFGPGTRLLVL.